Each of the 24 T cell receptor beta chains below was sequenced from the same sample in a study of blood T cell repertoires in COVID-19. Here immunoSEQ multiplex PCR was the method, and the copy in TCRdb shows in-frame clones only, minus some. The table lists 55,000 to 80,000 clones, approximately 79% of them singletons, with about 20% in the top ten. The specimen was peripheral blood. The receptors derive from a man in his fifties or sixties with acute or convalescent COVID-19.

The chain has TRBV29-1 and TRBJ2-7, with a tentative D call TRBD2 (5 bases). Trimming removed 3 bases at V and 2 bases at J, with 17 bases between. Germline loops: CDR1 SQVTM, CDR2 ANQGSEA. CDR3 length equals 15 residues. The CDR3 DNA follows: TGCAGCGTTGAGTCCGACGGGGAAGAAGCCTACGAGCAGTACTTC. It codes for CSVESDGEEAYEQYF.

J is TRBJ1-1 and V is TRBV18, with 7 bases lining up with TRBD1. The CDR3 totals 13 residues. The germline CDR1 and CDR2 sequences are KGHSH and LQKENI. The trim removed 5 bases at V and 3 bases at J, leaving 3 bases unmatched. Written as DNA, the CDR3 is TGTGCCAGCTCAAACAGGGGTGACACTGAAGCTTTCTTT. It codes for CASSNRGDTEAFF.

V gene TRBV5-4 combines with J gene TRBJ1-1; D unclear. With 2 bases removed from V and 0 bases from J, the gap between germline ends came to 8 bases. Germline assignment: CDR1 SGHNT and CDR2 YYREEE (reference sequence). CDR3 size: 14 residues. CDR3 nucleotide sequence: TGTGCCAGCAGCTTAAACAGCATGAACACTGAAGCTTTCTTT. This gives the protein CASSLNSMNTEAFF.

This clone was counted a few times. The genes are TRBV30 and TRBJ2-5; D not certain. CDR3 size: 11 residues. In germline, CDR1 is GTSNPN, CDR2 SVGIG (reference sequence). V lost 0 bases and J 5 bases, leaving 4 bases between the germline ends. In DNA, the CDR3 is TGTGCCTGGAGTGTAAGCGAGACCCAGTACTTC. This codes for CAWSVSETQYF.

The chain's CDR3 is CASSLQVLGPTDTQYF. In nucleotides, the CDR3 is TGTGCCAGCAGCTTGCAGGTACTAGGCCCCACAGATACGCAGTATTTT. V is TRBV5-6 and J is TRBJ2-3; D possibly corresponds to TRBD2 (5 bases). The CDR3 is 16 amino acids. CDR1 is SGHDT and CDR2 is YYEEEE in the germline V gene. V was shortened by 1 base and J by 2 bases, with 14 bases between the two germline ends.

The V gene is TRBV28, the J gene TRBJ1-5; possibly TRBD1 for D (5 bases). Germline CDR1 reads MDHEN; CDR2 reads SYDVKM. This CDR3 contains 15 residues. The ends were cut back, 6 bases at V and 1 base at J, with 13 bases in the middle. CDR3 nucleotide sequence: TGTGCCAGCAGCATCGGGGGGATGAGCAATCAGCCCCAGCATTTT. This sequence encodes CASSIGGMSNQPQHF.

The count of this clone is one. This chain links TRBV28 with TRBJ2-1; 8 nucleotides align to TRBD1. Trimming took 4 bases from V and 8 from J; bases not matched to a gene: 10. The CDR3 is made up of 15 amino acids. Germline V gene lookup returns CDR1 MDHEN and CDR2 SYDVKM. In DNA form, the CDR3 reads TGTGCCAGCAGTTCATACCGGGACAGGATCTATGAGCAGTTCTTC. It encodes CASSSYRDRIYEQFF. The whole variable domain, remainder taken from reference TRBV28 and TRBJ2-1, is DVKVTQSSRYLVKRTGEKVFLECVQDMDHENMFWYRQDPGLGLRLIYFSYDVKMKEKGDIPEGYSVSREKKERFSLILESASTNQTSMYLCASSSYRDRIYEQFFGPGTRLTVL.

This rearrangement joins TRBV30 to TRBJ2-7, with 8 bases lining up with TRBD2. Losses at the gene ends were 8 bases for V and 6 bases for J; bases not matched to a gene: 18. The CDR3 spans 15 residues. The germline CDR1 and CDR2 sequences are GTSNPN and SVGIG (reference sequence). The CDR3 bases are TGTGCCGGCCGGCCAGCGGGAGCCTCGATCGGCGAGCAGTACTTC. Its translation: CAGRPAGASIGEQYF.

The genes are TRBV23-1 and TRBJ2-1; 7 positions agree with TRBD1. TRBV23-1 is reported as an ORF; its role is uncertain. This CDR3 contains 15 residues. The V segment lost 8 bases and the J segment 5 bases; nucleotides outside the gene matches: 12. CDR3 amino acids: CASGKQGIWNNEQFF. CDR3 sequence (DNA): TGCGCCAGCGGAAAACAGGGGATCTGGAACAATGAGCAGTTCTTC.

The V call is TRBV5-8, the J call TRBJ2-7; no clear D. Looked up from germline, CDR1 is SGHTS and CDR2 is YDEGEE. The V end lost 1 base, the J end lost 8 bases, and 22 bases lay between the germline ends. The CDR3 contains 16 residues. DNA of the CDR3: TGTGCCAGCAGCTTGAACGACGTCTTTCTAGAACGAAAGCAGTACTTC. Encoded protein: CASSLNDVFLERKQYF. The variable domain in full, with the rest retrieved from reference TRBV5-8 and TRBJ2-7, is EAGVTQSPTHLIKTRGQQATLRCSPISGHTSVYWYQQALGLGLQFLLWYDEGEERNRGNFPPRFSGRQFPNYSSELNVNALELEDSALYLCASSLNDVFLERKQYFGPGTRLTVT.

The chain recombines TRBV4-3 with TRBJ1-6; possible D gene TRBD1, 5 bases. Germline CDR1 reads LGHNA; CDR2 reads YSLEER. The CDR3 loop spans 15 amino acids. V lost 1 base and J 9 bases, leaving 13 bases between the germline ends. The CDR3 DNA is TGCGCCAGCAGCCAAGCCTCCCAGGGTGGTTCACCCCTCCACTTT. Encoded protein: CASSQASQGGSPLHF.

The chain couples TRBV5-1 to TRBJ2-1; D gene ambiguous. This CDR3 comprises 15 residues. Trimming shortened V by 0 bases and J by 5 bases, and 12 bases separated the two germline ends. Germline V gene sequence: CDR1 SGHRS, CDR2 YFSETQ. The chain's CDR3 is CASSLVSQAHNEQFF. DNA for the CDR3: TGCGCCAGCAGCTTGGTTTCCCAGGCCCACAATGAGCAGTTCTTC.

The chain recombines TRBV7-9 with TRBJ2-3, with 8 bases lining up with TRBD2. The junction had 5 bases not matched to a gene; V was cut back by 1 base and J by 2 bases. Germline values: CDR1 SEHNR, CDR2 FQNEAQ (reference sequence). This CDR3 has 16 amino acids. The CDR3 is CASSLDVAGFTDTQYF. As DNA, the CDR3 is TGTGCCAGCAGCTTAGATGTAGCGGGGTTCACAGATACGCAGTATTTT.

The chain recombines TRBV2 with TRBJ1-2; D is possibly TRBD1 (5 bases). Trimming cost V 7 bases and J 8 bases, with 14 bases left between them. The CDR3 has 12 amino acids. Germline V lookup: CDR1 SNHLY, CDR2 FYNNEI. The CDR3 nucleotides read TGTGCCAGCACCCGACAGCGTTTGGGCTACACCTTC. Its translation is CASTRQRLGYTF.

The rearrangement joins TRBV5-4 to TRBJ2-7; 7 positions agree with TRBD2. Germline CDR1 and CDR2: SGHNT and YYREEE (reference sequence). V trimming: 2 bases; J trimming: 5 bases; junction bases outside the gene matches: 7. The CDR3 covers 14 residues. The CDR3 protein is CASSFGREGDEQYF. In DNA form, the CDR3 reads TGTGCCAGCAGCTTTGGCAGGGAGGGCGACGAGCAGTACTTC.

The chain combines TRBV6-5 with TRBJ2-7, with a possible D match to TRBD2 (6 bases). Deletions cut 6 bases from V and 7 bases from J, with 19 bases between. This CDR3 spans 14 amino acids. Germline V CDR1 and CDR2: MNHEY, SVGAGI. In DNA, the CDR3 is TGTGCCAGCAGAAGGGACCCTCGGGGGAATGAGCAGTACTTC. This translates into CASRRDPRGNEQYF.

The chain is built from TRBV5-1 and TRBJ2-5; D is possibly TRBD2 (5 bases). CDR1 SGHRS and CDR2 YFSETQ come from the germline V gene. The V gene lost 6 bases and the J gene lost 3 bases, with 6 bases spanning the gap. The CDR3 totals 11 residues. The CDR3 nucleotides are TGCGCCAGCAAGAGGGAAGAGACCCAGTACTTC. Translating gives CASKREETQYF.

This clone was detected only a few times. The chain combines TRBV3-1 (or the pseudogene TRBV3-2) with TRBJ2-4, with 11 bases that match TRBD2. V gave up 4 bases and J gave up 6 bases; unmatched junction bases: 8. This CDR3 has 16 residues. The germline V gene has CDR1 LGHDT and CDR2 YNNKEL (reference sequence). The CDR3 protein is CASSPGPLAGGNIQYF. The CDR3 nucleotides read TGTGCCAGCAGCCCTGGACCCCTAGCGGGAGGAAACATTCAGTACTTC.

This sequence joins TRBV19 and TRBJ2-1; the match to TRBD2 covers 14 bases. J was trimmed by 5 bases and V by 1 base; bases with no gene match: 1. This CDR3 has 16 amino acids. Germline V CDR1 and CDR2: LNHDA, SQIVND (reference sequence). The DNA for the CDR3 is TGTGCCAGTAGTATAGGACTAGCGGGAGGGAACAATGAGCAGTTCTTC. This translates into CASSIGLAGGNNEQFF.

The V and J genes are TRBV11-2 and TRBJ1-1; D is unresolved. CDR1 SGHAT and CDR2 FQNNGV come from the germline V gene. V was pared by 0 bases and J by 1 base, with 9 bases between. This CDR3 spans 15 amino acids. This CDR3 reads CASSLDFAGNTEAFF. The CDR3 coding sequence is TGTGCCAGCAGCTTAGATTTCGCAGGGAACACTGAAGCTTTCTTT.

This chain uses TRBV5-1 with TRBJ1-4, with 9 positions matching TRBD1. Germline V gene sequence: CDR1 SGHRS, CDR2 YFSETQ. The V segment lost 4 bases and the J segment 6 bases; nucleotides outside the gene matches: 7. The CDR3 spans 15 residues. In nucleotides, the CDR3 is TGCGCCAGCAGCGAGGGGACAGGGAGTTATGAAAAACTGTTTTTT. Its translation: CASSEGTGSYEKLFF.

This chain connects TRBV27 to TRBJ1-2, with 7 nucleotides matching TRBD1. This CDR3 spans 15 amino acids. The J segment lost 5 bases and the V segment lost 2 bases, leaving 8 bases of the junction unmatched. Germline V gene sequence: CDR1 MNHEY, CDR2 SMNVEV (reference sequence). As DNA, the CDR3 is TGTGCCAGCAGTTTAACCTGGGACAGTCCGTATGGCTACACCTTC. This gives the protein CASSLTWDSPYGYTF.

As to this clone: The same CDR3 arises from other DNA sequences in this sample as well. The chain combines TRBV7-9 with TRBJ2-1, with 8 bases that match TRBD2. The CDR3 contains 15 residues. Trimming at V came to 5 bases and at J to 5 bases, leaving 8 bases not matched to a gene. Germline CDR1 SEHNR, CDR2 FQNEAQ (reference sequence). CDR3 nucleotides: TGTGCCAGCAGCCTGGCGCTAGCGGGTAACAATGAGCAGTTCTTC. Its translation is CASSLALAGNNEQFF.

This clone came up once. This chain connects TRBV15 to TRBJ2-7; 13 bases line up with TRBD2. Germline trimming cut 0 bases from V and 2 bases from J; bases unmatched to any gene: 1. The germline CDR1 and CDR2 sequences are LNHNV and YYDKDF (reference sequence). The CDR3 has 16 amino acids. The CDR3 DNA sequence: TGTGCCACCAGCAGAGAGGGACTAGCGGGAACCTACGAGCAGTACTTC. It yields the protein CATSREGLAGTYEQYF.